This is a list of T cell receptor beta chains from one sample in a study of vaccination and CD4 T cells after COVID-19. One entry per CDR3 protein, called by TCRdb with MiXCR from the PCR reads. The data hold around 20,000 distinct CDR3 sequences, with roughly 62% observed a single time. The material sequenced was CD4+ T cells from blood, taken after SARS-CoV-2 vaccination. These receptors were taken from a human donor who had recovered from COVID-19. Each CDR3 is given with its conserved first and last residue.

CSARGGEETQYF	TRBV20-1	TRBJ2-5
CASSIARVSSDEQFF	TRBV19	TRBJ2-1
CASSARRGRDTEAFF	TRBV27	TRBJ1-1
CASSRGGRGNQPQHF	TRBV6-1	TRBJ1-5
CASSPYSTSGRADTQYF	TRBV6-1	TRBJ2-3
CASSLENEQFF	TRBV6-1	TRBJ2-1
CASTTGTRTDTQYF	TRBV19	TRBJ2-3
CSARVRGSYEQYF	TRBV20-1	TRBJ2-7
CSAAGTGAYEQYF	TRBV20-1	TRBJ2-7
CASSLMDRNNQPQHF	TRBV7-2	TRBJ1-5
CAISRHGSGTGDFYEQYF	TRBV10-3	TRBJ2-7
CASSEDSDSNQPQHF	TRBV2	TRBJ1-5
CASARTGSYNEQFF	TRBV11-1	TRBJ2-1
CASSQPTGINSPLHF	TRBV28	TRBJ1-6
CASSLLAGRELFF	TRBV28	TRBJ2-2
CASSEEGFFNTGELFF	TRBV2	TRBJ2-2
CASRRQGAGGYTF	TRBV2	TRBJ1-2
CASSLGGLAGYSYNEQFF	TRBV11-2	TRBJ2-1
CSAYIQGTGELFF	TRBV20-1	TRBJ2-2
CASSLIYTGELFF	TRBV7-9	TRBJ2-2
CASSEWGGDVKNIQYF	TRBV6-1	TRBJ2-4
CASSLVGELFF	TRBV7-9	TRBJ2-2